The 9 T cell receptor beta chains below all came from one sample that was sequenced in a study of technical replicates of blood from several donors. Produced via immunoSEQ multiplex PCR; TCRdb's table is partial and in-frame only. The table records tens of thousands of clones, 93% of them present only once. The sample taken for sequencing was T cells isolated from PBMCs. Source of these receptors: a human donor in good health.

J is TRBJ2-1 and V is TRBV11-3, with TRBD2 matching 13 bases. The CDR3 extends over 17 amino acids. From germline, CDR1 is SGHNT and CDR2 YENEEA. Losses at the gene ends were 6 bases for V and 5 bases for J; bases not matched to a gene: 10. The CDR3 spells CASSRRSLAGGNNEQFF. In DNA form, the CDR3 reads TGTGCCAGCAGTCGTCGATCACTAGCGGGAGGGAACAATGAGCAGTTCTTC.

V is TRBV20-1 and J is TRBJ2-7; no firm D call. V was pared by 0 bases and J by 3 bases, with 3 bases between. This CDR3 has 11 amino acids. The germline CDR1 and CDR2 sequences are DFQATT and SNEGSKA (reference sequence). The CDR3 is CSARDYYEQYF. The DNA of the CDR3 is TGCAGTGCTAGAGATTACTACGAGCAGTACTTC.

The chain links TRBV15 to TRBJ1-5; 7 nucleotides agree with TRBD1. Trimming took 1 base from V and 9 from J; bases not matched to a gene: 12. The CDR3 has 16 amino acids. Per germline, CDR1 LNHNV and CDR2 YYDKDF (reference sequence). The CDR3 here is CATSRVRTGLEGPQHF. The CDR3 DNA is TGTGCCACCAGCAGAGTCCGGACAGGACTCGAGGGGCCCCAGCATTTT.

A single count supports this clone. The chain links TRBV5-1 to TRBJ2-3; 7 nucleotides match TRBD1. The J segment lost 0 bases and the V segment lost 0 bases, leaving 7 bases of the junction unmatched. CDR3 length equals 17 residues. CDR1 and CDR2 from the germline V gene are SGHRS and YFSETQ. CDR3 sequence: CASSLVGTADSTDTQYF. The CDR3, as DNA: TGCGCCAGCAGCTTGGTTGGGACAGCGGATAGCACAGATACGCAGTATTTT.

The chain joins TRBV19 to TRBJ2-2, with 7 positions matching TRBD1. J gave up 2 bases and V 5 bases, and 2 bases lay outside the gene matches. The CDR3 consists of 14 residues. Germline loops: CDR1 LNHDA, CDR2 SQIVND (reference sequence). CDR3 residues: CASSEGANTGELFF. Written as DNA, the CDR3 is TGTGCCAGTAGTGAGGGGGCAAACACCGGGGAGCTGTTTTTT.

The chain carries TRBV19 and TRBJ1-2; D is ambiguous. The CDR3 loop spans 12 amino acids. Looked up from germline, CDR1 is LNHDA and CDR2 is SQIVND (reference sequence). The germline V and J ends were trimmed by 10 bases and 4 bases, with 13 bases remaining between them. The CDR3 loop reads CATGRGFYGYTF. CDR3 DNA: TGTGCCACGGGGAGAGGGTTCTATGGCTACACCTTC.

The chain recombines TRBV11-2 with TRBJ2-3; maybe TRBD1 (6 bases). Per the germline V gene, CDR1 is SGHAT and CDR2 is FQNNGV. Trimming stripped 7 bases from V and 0 bases from J, with 17 bases between. CDR3 length: 16 residues. This CDR3 reads CASTQPGTFSTDTQYF. The CDR3 nucleotides read TGTGCCAGCACCCAACCCGGGACATTTAGCACAGATACGCAGTATTTT.

The chain employs TRBV6-5 and TRBJ1-1; 7 bases agree with TRBD1. The V segment lost 4 bases and the J segment 11 bases; nucleotides outside the gene matches: 4. From germline, CDR1 is MNHEY and CDR2 SVGAGI. The CDR3 length is 11 residues. The CDR3 DNA reads as TGTGCCAGCAGTTTTCAGGGGGGTGCTTTCTTT. Translating gives CASSFQGGAFF.

This chain joins TRBV6-1 and TRBJ2-1; no definite D call. Trimming took off 0 bases at V and 4 bases at J, with 7 bases between the two ends. Germline CDR1 MNHNS, CDR2 SASEGT. This CDR3 is 14 amino acids long. CDR3 residues: CASSEAIRYNEQFF. In DNA form, the CDR3 reads TGTGCCAGCAGTGAAGCAATACGGTACAATGAGCAGTTCTTC.